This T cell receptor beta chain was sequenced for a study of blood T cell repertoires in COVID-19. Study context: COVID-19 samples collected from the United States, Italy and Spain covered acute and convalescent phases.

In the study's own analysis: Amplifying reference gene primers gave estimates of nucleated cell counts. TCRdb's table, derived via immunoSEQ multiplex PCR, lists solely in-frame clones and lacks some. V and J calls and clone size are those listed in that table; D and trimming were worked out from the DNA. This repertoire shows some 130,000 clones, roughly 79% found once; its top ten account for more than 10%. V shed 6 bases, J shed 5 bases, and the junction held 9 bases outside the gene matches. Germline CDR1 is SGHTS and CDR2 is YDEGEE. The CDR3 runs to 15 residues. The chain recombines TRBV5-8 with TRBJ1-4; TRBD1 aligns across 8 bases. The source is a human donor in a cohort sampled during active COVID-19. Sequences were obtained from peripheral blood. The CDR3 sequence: CASTSQGAQNEKLFF. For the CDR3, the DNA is TGTGCCAGCACCTCCCAGGGGGCGCAGAATGAAAAACTGTTTTTT.